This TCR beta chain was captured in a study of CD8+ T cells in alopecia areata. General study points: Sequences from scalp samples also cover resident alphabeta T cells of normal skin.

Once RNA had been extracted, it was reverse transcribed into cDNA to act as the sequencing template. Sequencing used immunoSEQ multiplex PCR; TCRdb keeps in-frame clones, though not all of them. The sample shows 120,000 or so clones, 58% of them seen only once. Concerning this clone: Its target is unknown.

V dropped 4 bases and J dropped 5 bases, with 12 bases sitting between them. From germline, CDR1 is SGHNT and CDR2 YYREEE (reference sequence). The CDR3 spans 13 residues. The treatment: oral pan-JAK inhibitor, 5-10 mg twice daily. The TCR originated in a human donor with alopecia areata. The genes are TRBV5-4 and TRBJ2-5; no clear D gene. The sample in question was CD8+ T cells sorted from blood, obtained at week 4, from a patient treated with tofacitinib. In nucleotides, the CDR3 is TGTGCCAGCAGCCCCGTTGGCGCTGAGACCCAGTACTTC. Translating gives CASSPVGAETQYF.